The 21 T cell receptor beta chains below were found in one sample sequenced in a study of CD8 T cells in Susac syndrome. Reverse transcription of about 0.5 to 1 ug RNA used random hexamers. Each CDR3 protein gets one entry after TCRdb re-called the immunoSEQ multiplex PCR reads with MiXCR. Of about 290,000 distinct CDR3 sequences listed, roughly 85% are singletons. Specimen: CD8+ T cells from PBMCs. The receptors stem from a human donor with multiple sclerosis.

CDR3 loop: CASSLRTGDLREQYF. In DNA, the CDR3 is TGTGCCAGCAGCCTCCGGACAGGGGACTTGAGAGAGCAGTACTTC. The chain recombines TRBV11-2 with TRBJ2-7; 9 nucleotides line up with TRBD1. From germline, CDR1 is SGHAT and CDR2 FQNNGV. The CDR3 runs to 15 residues. Trimming took 5 bases from V and 7 from J; bases not matched to a gene: 12.

The CDR3 spells CATSFPQTSGSYEQYF. The CDR3 bases are TGTGCCACCAGCTTCCCTCAGACTAGCGGCTCCTACGAGCAGTACTTC. The chain has TRBV15 and TRBJ2-7, with 9 bases aligning to TRBD2. The CDR3 totals 16 residues. The germline V gene has CDR1 LNHNV and CDR2 YYDKDF (reference sequence). The junction had 8 bases not matched to a gene; V was cut back by 5 bases and J by 0 bases. Filled out from reference TRBV15 and TRBJ2-7, the complete variable domain reads DAMVIQNPRYQVTQFGKPVTLSCSQTLNHNVMYWYQQKSSQAPKLLFHYYDKDFNNEADTPDNFQSRRPNTSFCFLDIRSPGLGDTAMYLCATSFPQTSGSYEQYFGPGTRLTVT.

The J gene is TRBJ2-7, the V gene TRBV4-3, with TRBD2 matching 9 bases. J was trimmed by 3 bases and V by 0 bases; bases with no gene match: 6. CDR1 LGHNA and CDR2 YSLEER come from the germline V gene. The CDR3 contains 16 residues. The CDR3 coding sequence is TGCGCCAGCAGCCAAGATCCCGGGACTAGCAGCTACGAGCAGTACTTC. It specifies CASSQDPGTSSYEQYF.

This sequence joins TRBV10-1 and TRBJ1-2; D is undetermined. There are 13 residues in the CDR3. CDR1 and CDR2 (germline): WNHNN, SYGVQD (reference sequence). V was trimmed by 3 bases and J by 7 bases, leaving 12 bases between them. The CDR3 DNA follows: TGCGCCAGCAGTGATAGCCACTCGGGTGGCTACACCTTC. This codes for CASSDSHSGGYTF.

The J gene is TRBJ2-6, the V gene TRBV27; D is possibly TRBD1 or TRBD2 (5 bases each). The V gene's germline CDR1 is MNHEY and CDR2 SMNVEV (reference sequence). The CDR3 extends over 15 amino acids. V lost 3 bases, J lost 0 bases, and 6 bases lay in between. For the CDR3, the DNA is TGTGCCAGCAGTTTGGGGACCTCTGGGGCCAACGTCCTGACTTTC. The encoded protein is CASSLGTSGANVLTF.

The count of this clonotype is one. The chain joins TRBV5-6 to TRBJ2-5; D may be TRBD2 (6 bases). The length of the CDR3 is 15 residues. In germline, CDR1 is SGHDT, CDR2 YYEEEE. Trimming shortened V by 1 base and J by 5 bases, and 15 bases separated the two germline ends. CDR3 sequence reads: CASSLFVGAGETQYF. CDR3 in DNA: TGTGCCAGCAGCTTGTTCGTGGGCGCGGGGGAGACCCAGTACTTC.

CDR3 nucleotide sequence: TGTGCCAGCAGCTTAGGGGAAACCTATGGCTACACCTTC. Its protein is CASSLGETYGYTF. The gene calls are TRBV5-6 and TRBJ1-2, with D perhaps matching TRBD1 (5 bases). Germline V gene data show CDR1 as SGHDT and CDR2 as YYEEEE. With 2 bases removed from V and 4 bases from J, the gap between germline ends came to 9 bases. The CDR3 has 13 amino acids. The complete variable domain, with remaining parts taken from reference TRBV5-6 and TRBJ1-2, reads DAGVTQSPTHLIKTRGQQVTLRCSPKSGHDTVSWYQQALGQGPQFIFQYYEEEERQRGNFPDRFSGHQFPNYSSELNVNALLLGDSALYLCASSLGETYGYTFGSGTRLTVV.

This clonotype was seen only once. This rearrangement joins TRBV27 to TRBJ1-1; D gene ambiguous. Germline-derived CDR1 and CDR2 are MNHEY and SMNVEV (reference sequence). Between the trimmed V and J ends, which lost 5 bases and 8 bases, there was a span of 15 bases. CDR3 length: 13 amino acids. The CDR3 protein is CASSVGAPHEAFF. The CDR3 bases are TGTGCCAGCAGTGTGGGAGCGCCCCACGAAGCTTTCTTT.

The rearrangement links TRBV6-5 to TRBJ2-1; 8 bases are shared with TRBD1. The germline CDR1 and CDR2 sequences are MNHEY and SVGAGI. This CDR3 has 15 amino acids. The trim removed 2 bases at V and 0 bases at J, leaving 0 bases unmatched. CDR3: CASSYGQGSYNEQFF. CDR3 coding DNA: TGTGCCAGCAGTTACGGACAGGGCTCCTACAATGAGCAGTTCTTC.

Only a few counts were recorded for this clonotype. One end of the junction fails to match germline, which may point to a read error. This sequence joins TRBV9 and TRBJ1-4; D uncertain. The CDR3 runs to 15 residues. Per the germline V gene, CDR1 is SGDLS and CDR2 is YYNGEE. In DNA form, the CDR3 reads TGTGCCAGCAGTGTAGGCGTTGCAACTAATGAAAAACTGTTTTTT. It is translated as CASSVGVATNEKLFF.

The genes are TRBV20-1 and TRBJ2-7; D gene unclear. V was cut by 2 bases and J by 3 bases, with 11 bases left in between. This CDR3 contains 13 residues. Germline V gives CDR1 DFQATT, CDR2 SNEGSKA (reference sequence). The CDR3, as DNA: TGCAGTGCTAGACCGAGACTGGACTACGAGCAGTACTTC. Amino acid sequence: CSARPRLDYEQYF.

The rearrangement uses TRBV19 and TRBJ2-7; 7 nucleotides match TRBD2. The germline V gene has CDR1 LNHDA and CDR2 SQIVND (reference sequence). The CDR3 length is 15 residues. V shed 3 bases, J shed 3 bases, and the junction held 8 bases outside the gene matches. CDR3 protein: CASSMRASGRYEQYF. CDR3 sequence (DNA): TGTGCCAGTAGTATGAGGGCTAGCGGACGCTACGAGCAGTACTTC.

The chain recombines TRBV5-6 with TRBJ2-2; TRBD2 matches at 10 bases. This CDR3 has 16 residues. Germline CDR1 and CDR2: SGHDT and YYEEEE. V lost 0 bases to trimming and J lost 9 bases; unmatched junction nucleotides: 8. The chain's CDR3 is CASSLGPSGSNWELFF. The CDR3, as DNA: TGTGCCAGCAGCTTGGGGCCTAGCGGGAGTAACTGGGAGCTGTTTTTT.

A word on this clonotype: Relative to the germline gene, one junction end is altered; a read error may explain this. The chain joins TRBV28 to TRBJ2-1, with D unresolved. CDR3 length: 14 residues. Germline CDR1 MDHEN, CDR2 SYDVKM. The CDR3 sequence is CASSFAETYNGQFF. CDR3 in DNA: TGTGCCAGCAGTTTTGCAGAGACCTACAATGGGCAGTTCTTC.

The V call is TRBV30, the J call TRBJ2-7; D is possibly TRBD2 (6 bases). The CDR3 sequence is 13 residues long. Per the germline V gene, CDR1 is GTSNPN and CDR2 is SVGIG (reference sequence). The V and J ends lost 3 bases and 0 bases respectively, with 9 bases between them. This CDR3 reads CAWSGSSSYEQYF. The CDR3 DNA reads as TGTGCCTGGAGCGGGAGTAGCTCCTACGAGCAGTACTTC.

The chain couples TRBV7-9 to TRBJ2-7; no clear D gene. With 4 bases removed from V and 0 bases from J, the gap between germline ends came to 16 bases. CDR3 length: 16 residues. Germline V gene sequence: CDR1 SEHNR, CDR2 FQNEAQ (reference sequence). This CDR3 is CASSSSLGLFSYEQYF. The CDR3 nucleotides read TGTGCCAGCAGCTCCTCCCTCGGGCTGTTCTCCTACGAGCAGTACTTC.

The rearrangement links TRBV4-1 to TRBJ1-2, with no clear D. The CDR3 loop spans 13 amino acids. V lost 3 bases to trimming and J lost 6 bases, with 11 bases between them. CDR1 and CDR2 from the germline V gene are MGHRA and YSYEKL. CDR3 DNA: TGCGCCAGCAGCCAGCCCCCGGAACATGGCTACACCTTC. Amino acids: CASSQPPEHGYTF.

CDR3 region: CASSYPIGSQETQYF. CDR3 DNA sequence: TGTGCCAGCAGTTACCCTATCGGGTCACAAGAGACCCAGTACTTC. The chain uses TRBV6-2 or TRBV6-3 and TRBJ2-5; the D is unclear. The V end lost 2 bases, the J end lost 2 bases, and 12 bases lay between the germline ends. CDR3 length: 15 residues. From germline, CDR1 is MNHEY and CDR2 SVGEGT.

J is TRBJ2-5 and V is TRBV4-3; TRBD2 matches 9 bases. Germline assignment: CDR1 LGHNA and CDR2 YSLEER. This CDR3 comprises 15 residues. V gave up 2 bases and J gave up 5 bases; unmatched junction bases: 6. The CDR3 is CASSQTGLADETQYF. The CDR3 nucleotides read TGCGCCAGCAGCCAAACGGGACTAGCTGACGAGACCCAGTACTTC.

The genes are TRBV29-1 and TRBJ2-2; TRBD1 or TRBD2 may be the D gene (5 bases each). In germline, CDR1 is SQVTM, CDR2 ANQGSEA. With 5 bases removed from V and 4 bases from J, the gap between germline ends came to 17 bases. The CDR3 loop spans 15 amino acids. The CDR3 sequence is CSVRGPHSITGELFF. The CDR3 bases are TGCAGCGTTAGGGGACCGCACTCCATCACCGGGGAGCTGTTTTTT.

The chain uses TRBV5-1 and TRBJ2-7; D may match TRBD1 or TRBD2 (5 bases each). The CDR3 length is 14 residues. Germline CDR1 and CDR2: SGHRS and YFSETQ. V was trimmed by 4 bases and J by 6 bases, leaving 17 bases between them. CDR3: CASSDGTLTFEQYF. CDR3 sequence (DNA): TGCGCCAGCAGCGACGGGACCCTTACTTTCGAGCAGTACTTC.